This record looks at one T cell receptor (beta chain) sequence and its context. Germline-derived CDR1 and CDR2 are LNHDA and SQIVND (reference sequence). Trimming at V came to 11 bases and at J to 1 base, leaving 6 bases not matched to a gene. The CDR3 is 13 amino acids. The entry originates in a study of OX40 agonist ivuxolimab in advanced cancers. Produced via immunoSEQ multiplex PCR; TCRdb's table is partial and in-frame only. Among tens of thousands of clones, approximately 92% were seen once, and the ten largest hold 3% to 3.5%. The material was CD4+ or CD8+ T cells sorted from blood, obtained in a trial of the OX40 agonist ivuxolimab. This sequence joins TRBV19 and TRBJ1-1, with 8 nucleotides matching TRBD1. This TCR derives from an adult with an advanced solid tumor such as melanoma, head and neck, liver or kidney cancer. In DNA, the CDR3 is TGTGCCGTCCAGGGGGCCAGGAACACTGAAGCTTTCTTT. This sequence encodes CAVQGARNTEAFF. Complete variable domain (other parts from reference TRBV19 and TRBJ1-1): DGGITQSPKYLFRKEGQNVTLSCEQNLNHDAMYWYRQDPGQGLRLIYYSQIVNDFQKGDIAEGYSVSREKKESFPLTVTSAQKNPTAFYLCAVQGARNTEAFFGQGTRLTVV.